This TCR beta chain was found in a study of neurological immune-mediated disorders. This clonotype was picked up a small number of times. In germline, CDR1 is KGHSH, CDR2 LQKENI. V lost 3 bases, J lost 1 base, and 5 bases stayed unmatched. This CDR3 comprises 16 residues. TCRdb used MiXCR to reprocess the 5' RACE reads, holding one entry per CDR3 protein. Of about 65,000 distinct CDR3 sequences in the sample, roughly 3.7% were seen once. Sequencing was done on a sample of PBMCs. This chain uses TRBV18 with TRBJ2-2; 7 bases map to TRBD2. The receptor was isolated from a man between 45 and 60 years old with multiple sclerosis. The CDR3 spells CASSPSGLRNTGELFF. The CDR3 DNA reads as TGTGCCAGCTCACCCTCGGGACTAAGGAACACCGGGGAGCTGTTTTTT.